This T cell receptor (beta chain) was sequenced during a study of T cell clonotyping in hematopoietic cell transplantation. Across the whole study: Cytoreduction preceded collection of pretransplant recipient samples. Study results and caveats: Cells were unsorted, so CD4 and CD8 contributions were not separated. Graft donor and pretransplant recipient Inverse Simpson Index values predicted broader posttransplant TCR diversity. Few recipient clonotypes overlapped donors; over 97% were de novo at given depth.

On this clone itself: The target antigen is unknown.

Repertoires were generated with immunoSEQ multiplex PCR, while TCRdb's copy carries only in-frame clones and drops some. Found here are fewer than 25,000 clones, approximately 77% of them singletons; the top ten hold around a sixth. Between the trimmed V and J ends, which lost 3 bases and 4 bases, there was a span of 12 bases. This CDR3 has 13 residues. Germline lookup yields CDR1 GTSNPN and CDR2 SVGIG (reference sequence). Time point: recipient sample about 28 days before transplant, after cytoreduction. This TCR was recovered from a man aged 55 to 70 with acute myeloid leukemia. Some clones in this sample may be carry-over from other donors' samples. V and J are TRBV30 and TRBJ1-2, with D possibly TRBD1 on 6 matching bases. The specimen was peripheral blood mononuclear cells, collected before stem cell transplant. The CDR3 DNA is TGTGCCTGGAGGGGGGGCGCGGGCTATGGCTACACCTTC. It encodes CAWRGGAGYGYTF.